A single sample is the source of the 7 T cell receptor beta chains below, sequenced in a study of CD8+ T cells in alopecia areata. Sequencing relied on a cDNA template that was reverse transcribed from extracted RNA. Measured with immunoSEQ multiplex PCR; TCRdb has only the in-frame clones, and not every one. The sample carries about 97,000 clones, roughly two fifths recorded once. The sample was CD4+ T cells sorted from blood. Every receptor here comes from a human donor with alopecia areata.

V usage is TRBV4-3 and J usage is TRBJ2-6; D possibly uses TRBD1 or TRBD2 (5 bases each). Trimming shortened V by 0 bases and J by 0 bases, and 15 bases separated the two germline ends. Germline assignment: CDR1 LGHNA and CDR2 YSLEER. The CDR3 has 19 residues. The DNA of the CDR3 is TGCGCCAGCAGCCAAGACAATTCGAGGGGCTACTCTGGGGCCAACGTCCTGACTTTC. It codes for CASSQDNSRGYSGANVLTF.

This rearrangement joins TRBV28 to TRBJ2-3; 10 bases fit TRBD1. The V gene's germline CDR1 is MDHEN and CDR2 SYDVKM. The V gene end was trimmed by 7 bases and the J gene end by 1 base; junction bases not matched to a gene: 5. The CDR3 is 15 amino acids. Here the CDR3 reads CASIGGTGGTDTQYF. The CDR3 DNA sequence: TGTGCCAGCATAGGCGGGACAGGGGGCACAGATACGCAGTATTTT.

The CDR3 DNA reads as TGCGCCAGCAGCCAAGGCCAGCTTGCGGTCTACGAGCAGTACTTC. This translates into CASSQGQLAVYEQYF. The genes are TRBV4-1 and TRBJ2-7; no definite D call. Germline V gives CDR1 MGHRA, CDR2 YSYEKL. Trimming left V 1 base short and J 3 bases short, with 13 bases between. The CDR3 runs to 15 residues.

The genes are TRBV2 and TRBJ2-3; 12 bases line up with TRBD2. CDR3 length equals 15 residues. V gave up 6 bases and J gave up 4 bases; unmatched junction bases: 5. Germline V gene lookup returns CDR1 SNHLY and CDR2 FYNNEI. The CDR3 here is CASSASGGASDTQYF. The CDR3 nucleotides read TGTGCCAGCAGCGCTAGCGGGGGGGCATCAGATACGCAGTATTTT. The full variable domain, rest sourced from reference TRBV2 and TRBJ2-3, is EPEVTQTPSHQVTQMGQEVILRCVPISNHLYFYWYRQILGQKVEFLVSFYNNEISEKSEIFDDQFSVERPDGSNFTLKIRSTKLEDSAMYFCASSASGGASDTQYFGPGTRLTVL.

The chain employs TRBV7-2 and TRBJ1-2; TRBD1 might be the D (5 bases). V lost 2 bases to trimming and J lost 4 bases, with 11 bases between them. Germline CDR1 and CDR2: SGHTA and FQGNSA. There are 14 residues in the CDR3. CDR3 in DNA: TGTGCCAGCAGCTTATCTGGCAGGGCCTATGGCTACACCTTC. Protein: CASSLSGRAYGYTF.

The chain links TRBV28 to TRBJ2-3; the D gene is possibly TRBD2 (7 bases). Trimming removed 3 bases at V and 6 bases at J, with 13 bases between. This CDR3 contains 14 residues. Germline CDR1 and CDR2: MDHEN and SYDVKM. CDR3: CASSFRGGLDTQYF. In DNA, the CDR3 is TGTGCCAGCAGTTTCAGGGGAGGGCTTGATACGCAGTATTTT.

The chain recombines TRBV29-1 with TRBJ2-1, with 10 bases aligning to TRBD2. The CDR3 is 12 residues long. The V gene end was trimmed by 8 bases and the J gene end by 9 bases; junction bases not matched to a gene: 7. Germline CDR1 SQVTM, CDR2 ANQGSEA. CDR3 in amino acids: CSTGLAETEQFF. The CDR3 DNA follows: TGCAGCACCGGACTAGCGGAAACTGAGCAGTTCTTC.